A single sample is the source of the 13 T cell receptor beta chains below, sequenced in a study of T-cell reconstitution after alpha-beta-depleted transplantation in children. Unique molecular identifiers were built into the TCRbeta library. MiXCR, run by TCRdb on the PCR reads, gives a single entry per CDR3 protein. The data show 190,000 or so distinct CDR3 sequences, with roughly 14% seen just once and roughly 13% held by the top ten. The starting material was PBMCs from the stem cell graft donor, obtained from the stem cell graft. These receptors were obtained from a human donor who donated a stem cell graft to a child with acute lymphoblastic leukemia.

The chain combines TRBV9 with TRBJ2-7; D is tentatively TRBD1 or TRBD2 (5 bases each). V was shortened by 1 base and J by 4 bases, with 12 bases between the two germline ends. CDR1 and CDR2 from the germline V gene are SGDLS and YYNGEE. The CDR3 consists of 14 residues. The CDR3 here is CASSVTPRGYEQYF. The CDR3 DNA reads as TGTGCCAGCAGCGTAACACCGAGGGGTTACGAGCAGTACTTC.

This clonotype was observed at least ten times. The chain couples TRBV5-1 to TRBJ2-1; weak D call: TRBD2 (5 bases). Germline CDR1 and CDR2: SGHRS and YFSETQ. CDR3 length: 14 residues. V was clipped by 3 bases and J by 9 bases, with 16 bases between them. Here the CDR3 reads CASSWAVRGGEQFF. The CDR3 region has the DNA TGCGCCAGCAGCTGGGCGGTCAGAGGAGGTGAGCAGTTCTTC. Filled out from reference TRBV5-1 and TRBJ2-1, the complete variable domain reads KAGVTQTPRYLIKTRGQQVTLSCSPISGHRSVSWYQQTPGQGLQFLFEYFSETQRNKGNFPGRFSGRQFSNSRSEMNVSTLELGDSALYLCASSWAVRGGEQFFGPGTRLTVL.

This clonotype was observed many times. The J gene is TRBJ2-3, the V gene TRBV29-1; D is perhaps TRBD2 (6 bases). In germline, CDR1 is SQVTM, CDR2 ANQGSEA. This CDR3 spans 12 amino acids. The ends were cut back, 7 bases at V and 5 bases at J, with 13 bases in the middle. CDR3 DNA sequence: TGCAGCGCGTCGGCGGGAAAAGATACGCAGTATTTT. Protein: CSASAGKDTQYF.

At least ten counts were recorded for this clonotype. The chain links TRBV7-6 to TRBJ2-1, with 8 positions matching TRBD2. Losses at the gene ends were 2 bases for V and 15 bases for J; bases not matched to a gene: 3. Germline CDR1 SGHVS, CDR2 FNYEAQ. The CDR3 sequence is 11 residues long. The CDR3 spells CASSLMGLVFF. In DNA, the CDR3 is TGTGCCAGCAGCTTAATGGGACTAGTGTTCTTC.

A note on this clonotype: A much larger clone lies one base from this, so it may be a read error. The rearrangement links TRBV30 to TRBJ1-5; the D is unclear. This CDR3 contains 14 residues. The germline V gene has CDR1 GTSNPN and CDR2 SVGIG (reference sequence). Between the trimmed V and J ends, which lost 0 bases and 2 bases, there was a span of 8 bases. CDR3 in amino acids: CAWSVTNGNQPQHF. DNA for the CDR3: TGTGCCTGGAGTGTTACAAATGGCAATCAGCCCCAGCATTTT.

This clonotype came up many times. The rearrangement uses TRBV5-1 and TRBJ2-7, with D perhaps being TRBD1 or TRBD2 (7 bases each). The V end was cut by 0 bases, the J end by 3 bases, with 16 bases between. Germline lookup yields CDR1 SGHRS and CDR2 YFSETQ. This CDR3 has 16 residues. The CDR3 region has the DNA TGCGCCAGCAGCTTGGCCGAGGGGAGGGGGCTCTACGAGCAGTACTTC. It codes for CASSLAEGRGLYEQYF.

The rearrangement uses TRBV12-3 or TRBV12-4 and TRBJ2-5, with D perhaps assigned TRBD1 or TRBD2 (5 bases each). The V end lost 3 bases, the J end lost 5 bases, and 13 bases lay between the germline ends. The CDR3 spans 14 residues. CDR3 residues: CASSFEGRWETQYF. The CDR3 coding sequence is TGTGCCAGCAGTTTCGAGGGGCGGTGGGAGACCCAGTACTTC.

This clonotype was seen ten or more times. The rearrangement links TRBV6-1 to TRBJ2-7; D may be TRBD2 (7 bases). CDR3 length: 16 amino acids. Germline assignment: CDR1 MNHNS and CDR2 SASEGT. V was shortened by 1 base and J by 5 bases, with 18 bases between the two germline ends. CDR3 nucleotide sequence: TGTGCCAGCAGTGAAGTATCGGGGGGCGTCAGAGACGAGCAGTACTTC. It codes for CASSEVSGGVRDEQYF.

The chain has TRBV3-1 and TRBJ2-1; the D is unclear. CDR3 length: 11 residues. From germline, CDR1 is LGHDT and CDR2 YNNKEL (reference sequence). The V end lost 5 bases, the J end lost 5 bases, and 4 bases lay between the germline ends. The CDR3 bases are TGTGCCAGCAGCGGCCACAATGAGCAGTTCTTC. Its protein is CASSGHNEQFF.

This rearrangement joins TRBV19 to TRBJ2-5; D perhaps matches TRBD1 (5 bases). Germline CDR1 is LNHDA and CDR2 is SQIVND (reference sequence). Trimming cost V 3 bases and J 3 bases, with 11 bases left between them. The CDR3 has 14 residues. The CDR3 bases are TGTGCCAGTAGTATTATTGGCAGGGAAGAGACCCAGTACTTC. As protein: CASSIIGREETQYF.

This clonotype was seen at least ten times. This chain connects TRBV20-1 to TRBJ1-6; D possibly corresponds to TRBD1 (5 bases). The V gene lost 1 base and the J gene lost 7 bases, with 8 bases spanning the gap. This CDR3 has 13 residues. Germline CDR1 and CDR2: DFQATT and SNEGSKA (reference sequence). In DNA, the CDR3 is TGCAGTGCTAGAGGGGACGGGAATTCACCCCTCCACTTT. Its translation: CSARGDGNSPLHF.

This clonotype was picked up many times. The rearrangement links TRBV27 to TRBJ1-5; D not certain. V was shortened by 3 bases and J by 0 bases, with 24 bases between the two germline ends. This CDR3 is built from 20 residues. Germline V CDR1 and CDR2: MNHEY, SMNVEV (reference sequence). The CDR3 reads CASSLTEGREATDSNQPQHF. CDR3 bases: TGTGCCAGCAGTTTGACCGAGGGCCGCGAAGCAACGGATAGCAATCAGCCCCAGCATTTT.

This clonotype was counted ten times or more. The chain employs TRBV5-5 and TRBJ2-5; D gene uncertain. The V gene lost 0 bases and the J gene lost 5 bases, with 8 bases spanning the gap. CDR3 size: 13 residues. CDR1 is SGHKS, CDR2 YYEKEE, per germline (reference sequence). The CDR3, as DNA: TGTGCCAGCAGCTTGGCAGGAGCGGAGACCCAGTACTTC. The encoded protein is CASSLAGAETQYF.